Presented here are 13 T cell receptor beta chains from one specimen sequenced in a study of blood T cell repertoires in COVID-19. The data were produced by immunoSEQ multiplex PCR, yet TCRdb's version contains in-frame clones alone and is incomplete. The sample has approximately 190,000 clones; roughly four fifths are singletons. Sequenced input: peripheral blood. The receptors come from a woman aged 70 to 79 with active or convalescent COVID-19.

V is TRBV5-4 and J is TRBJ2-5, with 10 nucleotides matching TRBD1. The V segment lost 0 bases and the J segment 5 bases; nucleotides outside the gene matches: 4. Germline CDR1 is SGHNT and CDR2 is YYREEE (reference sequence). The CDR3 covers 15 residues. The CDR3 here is CASSLVGGQGETQYF. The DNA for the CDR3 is TGTGCCAGCAGCTTGGTTGGGGGACAGGGGGAGACCCAGTACTTC.

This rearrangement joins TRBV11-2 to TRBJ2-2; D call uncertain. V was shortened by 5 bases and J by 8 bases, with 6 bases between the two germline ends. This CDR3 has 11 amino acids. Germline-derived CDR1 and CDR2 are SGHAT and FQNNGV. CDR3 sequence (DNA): TGTGCCAGCAGCCCCAGTGGGGAGCTGTTTTTT. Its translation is CASSPSGELFF.

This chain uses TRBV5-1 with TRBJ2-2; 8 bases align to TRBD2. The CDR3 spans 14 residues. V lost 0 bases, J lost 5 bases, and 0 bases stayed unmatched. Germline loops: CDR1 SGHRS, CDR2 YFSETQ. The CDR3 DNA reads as TGCGCCAGCAGCTTGGGCGGGAGGACCGGGGAGCTGTTTTTT. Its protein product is CASSLGGRTGELFF.

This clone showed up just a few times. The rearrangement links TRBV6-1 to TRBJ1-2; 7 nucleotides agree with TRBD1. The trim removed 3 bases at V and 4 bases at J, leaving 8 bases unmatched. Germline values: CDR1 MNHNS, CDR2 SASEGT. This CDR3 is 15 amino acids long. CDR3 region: CASSDGDSFGYGYTF. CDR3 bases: TGTGCCAGCAGTGATGGGGACAGTTTTGGCTATGGCTACACCTTC.

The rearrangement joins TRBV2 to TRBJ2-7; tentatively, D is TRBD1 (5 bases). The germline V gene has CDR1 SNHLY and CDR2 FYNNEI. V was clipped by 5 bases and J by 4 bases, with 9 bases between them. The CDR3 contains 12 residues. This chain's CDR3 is CASSTRAYEQYF. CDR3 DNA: TGTGCCAGCAGTACCAGGGCATACGAGCAGTACTTC.

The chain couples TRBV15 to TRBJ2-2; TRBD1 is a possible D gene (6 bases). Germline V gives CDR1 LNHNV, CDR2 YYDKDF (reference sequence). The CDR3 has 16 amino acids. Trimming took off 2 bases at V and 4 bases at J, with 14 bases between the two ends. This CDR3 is CATSRITGSSTGELFF. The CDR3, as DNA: TGTGCCACCAGCAGAATTACAGGGTCGAGCACCGGGGAGCTGTTTTTT.

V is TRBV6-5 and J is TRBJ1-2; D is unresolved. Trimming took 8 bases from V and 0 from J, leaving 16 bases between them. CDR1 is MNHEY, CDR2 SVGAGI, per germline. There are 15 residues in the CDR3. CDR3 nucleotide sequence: TGTGCCAGCCGCCCCACGGGGATAGCTAACTATGGCTACACCTTC. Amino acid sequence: CASRPTGIANYGYTF.

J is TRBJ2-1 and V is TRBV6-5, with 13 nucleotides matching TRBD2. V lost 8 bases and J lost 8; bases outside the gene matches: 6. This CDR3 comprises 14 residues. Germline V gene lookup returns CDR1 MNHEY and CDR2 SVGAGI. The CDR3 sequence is CASSNGLAGDEQFF. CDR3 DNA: TGTGCCAGCTCTAACGGACTAGCGGGGGATGAGCAGTTCTTC.

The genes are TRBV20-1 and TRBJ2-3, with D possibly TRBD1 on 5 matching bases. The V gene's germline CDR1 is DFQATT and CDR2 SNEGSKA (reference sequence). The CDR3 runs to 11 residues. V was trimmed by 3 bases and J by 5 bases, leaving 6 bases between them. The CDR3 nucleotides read TGCAGTGCTAGGCAGGGAGATACGCAGTATTTT. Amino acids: CSARQGDTQYF.

The CDR3, as DNA: TGTGCCACCAGCTTTCGGGGACTAGTAACTAAGGACGAGCAGTACTTC. Translating it yields CATSFRGLVTKDEQYF. The genes are TRBV15 and TRBJ2-7; 8 nucleotides align to TRBD2. Germline V gene lookup returns CDR1 LNHNV and CDR2 YYDKDF (reference sequence). This CDR3 contains 16 residues. V was clipped by 5 bases and J by 5 bases; unmatched bases: 14.

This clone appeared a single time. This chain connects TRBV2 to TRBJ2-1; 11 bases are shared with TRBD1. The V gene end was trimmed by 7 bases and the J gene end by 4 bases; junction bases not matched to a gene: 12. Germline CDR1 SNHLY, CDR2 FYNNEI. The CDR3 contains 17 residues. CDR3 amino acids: CASIRTGGSLVYNEQFF. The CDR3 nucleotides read TGTGCCAGCATAAGGACAGGGGGCTCCCTGGTGTACAATGAGCAGTTCTTC.

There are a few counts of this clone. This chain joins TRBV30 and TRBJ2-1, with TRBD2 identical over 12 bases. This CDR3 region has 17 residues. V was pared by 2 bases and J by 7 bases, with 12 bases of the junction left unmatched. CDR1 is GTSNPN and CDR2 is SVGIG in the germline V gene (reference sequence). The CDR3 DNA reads TGTGCCTGGAGTACCCCTTCGACTAGCGGGAGACGTAATGAGCAGTTCTTC. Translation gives CAWSTPSTSGRRNEQFF.

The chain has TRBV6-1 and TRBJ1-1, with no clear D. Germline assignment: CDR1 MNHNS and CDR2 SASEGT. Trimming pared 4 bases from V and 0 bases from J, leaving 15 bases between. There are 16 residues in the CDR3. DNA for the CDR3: TGTGCCAGCAGTGGCTACGTTGAAATCATGAACACTGAAGCTTTCTTT. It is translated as CASSGYVEIMNTEAFF.